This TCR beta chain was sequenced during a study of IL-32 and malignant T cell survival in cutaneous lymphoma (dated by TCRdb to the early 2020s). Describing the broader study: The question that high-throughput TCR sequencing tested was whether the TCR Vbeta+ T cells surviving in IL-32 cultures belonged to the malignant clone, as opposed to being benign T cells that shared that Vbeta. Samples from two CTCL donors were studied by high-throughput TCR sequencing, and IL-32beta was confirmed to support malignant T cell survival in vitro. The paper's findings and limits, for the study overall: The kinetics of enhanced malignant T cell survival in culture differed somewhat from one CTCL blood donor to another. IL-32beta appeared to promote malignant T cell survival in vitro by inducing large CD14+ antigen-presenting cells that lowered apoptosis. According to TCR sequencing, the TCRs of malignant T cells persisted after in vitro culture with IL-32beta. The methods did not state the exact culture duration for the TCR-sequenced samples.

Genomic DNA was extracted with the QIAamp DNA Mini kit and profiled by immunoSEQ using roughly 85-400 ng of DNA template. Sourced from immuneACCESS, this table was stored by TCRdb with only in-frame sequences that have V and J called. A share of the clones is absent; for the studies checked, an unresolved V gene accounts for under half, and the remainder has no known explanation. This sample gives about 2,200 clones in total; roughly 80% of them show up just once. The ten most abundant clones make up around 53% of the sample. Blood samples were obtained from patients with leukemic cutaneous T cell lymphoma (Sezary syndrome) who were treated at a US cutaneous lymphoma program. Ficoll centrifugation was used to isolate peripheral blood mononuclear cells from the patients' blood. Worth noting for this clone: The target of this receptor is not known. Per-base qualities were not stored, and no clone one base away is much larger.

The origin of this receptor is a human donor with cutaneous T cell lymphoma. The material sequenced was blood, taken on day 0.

CDR3 loop: CASSPRGYSYEQYF. At the DNA level, the sequence is TGTGCCAGCAGTCCACGAGGGTACTCCTACGAGCAGTACTTC. The rearrangement combines TRBV28 with TRBJ2-7; the D gene is possibly TRBD2, with 5 bases matching. V lost 5 bases and J lost 0 bases; the stretch between them is 11 bases long. The germline V gene yields MDHEN for CDR1 and SYDVKM for CDR2. From its cysteine to its phenylalanine, the CDR3 spans 14 amino acids. Here the CDR3 DNA is all that survives: 42 bases in frame from base 1.